This paragraph reports one T cell receptor (beta chain). V shed 4 bases and J shed 1 base, with 9 bases lying between them. Germline CDR1 and CDR2: SGHDT and YYEEEE. CDR3 length: 14 amino acids. The protocol was immunoSEQ multiplex PCR, while the TCRdb copy is restricted to in-frame clones and leaves out a portion. Found here are over 140,000 clones, about 84% of them singletons; the top ten hold about 7.4%. This record belongs to a study of cytotoxic CD8 clonotypes in ibrutinib-treated CLL. Whole-study context: Across the patients, roughly ten were relapsed/refractory, more than 14 treatment-naive and roughly 18 IGHV unmutated.

The TCR was taken from a human donor with chronic lymphocytic leukemia. V gene TRBV5-6 combines with J gene TRBJ1-5; D call uncertain. This sample comprised PBMCs, obtained after 36 months of ibrutinib treatment. The CDR3 here is CASSRQASNQPQHF. The CDR3 DNA reads as TGTGCCAGCAGCCGCCAGGCGAGCAATCAGCCCCAGCATTTT.